Reported below is one T cell receptor (beta chain). What it recognizes is unknown. Trimming cost V 0 bases and J 6 bases; bases outside gene matches: 13. CDR3 length: 17 amino acids. Germline loops: CDR1 SGDLS, CDR2 YYNGEE. A single record per CDR3 protein comes from TCRdb applying MiXCR to the reads. The sample includes roughly 230,000 distinct CDR3 sequences, over 15% seen only once; the top ten take more than 45%. This sample is part of a study of T cell repertoires in cytomegalovirus infection. Study in general: Public TCR beta signatures marked donors with CMV infection and the matching HLA. General study points: The ex vivo response was dominated by HLA-C-restricted CMV-specific TCR beta clonotypes. CMV carriers with the relevant HLA were identified by cumulative public TCR beta family frequency.

This TCR was sampled from a human donor in good health (CMV status not recorded). Some clones in this sample may be carry-over from other donors' samples. The specimen sequenced was CD8+ T cells from PBMCs. V and J are TRBV9 and TRBJ2-3, with TRBD2 matching 7 bases. CDR3 loop: CASSVEPASGDPDTQYF. The CDR3 nucleotides are TGTGCCAGCAGCGTAGAACCTGCCAGCGGGGACCCGGATACGCAGTATTTT.